This passage covers 14 T cell receptor beta chains from one sample sequenced in a study of blood T cell repertoires in COVID-19. The repertoire was sequenced with immunoSEQ multiplex PCR; TCRdb's copy has only in-frame clones and lacks some. Here the sample spans some 160,000 clones, about 83% being singletons. Sequenced input: peripheral blood. The receptors stem from an elderly woman with acute or convalescent COVID-19.

The chain carries TRBV5-1 and TRBJ1-3; weak D call: TRBD1 (6 bases). V lost 4 bases, J lost 0 bases, and 17 bases lay in between. Germline values: CDR1 SGHRS, CDR2 YFSETQ. The CDR3 consists of 17 residues. CDR3 residues: CASSLSPTGYSGNTIYF. The DNA of the CDR3 is TGCGCCAGCAGCCTTTCGCCGACAGGCTACTCTGGAAACACCATATATTTT.

In its sample, this clone was seen once. The genes are TRBV3-1 (or the pseudogene TRBV3-2) and TRBJ1-2; no reliable D call. The V gene lost 3 bases and the J gene lost 1 base, with 9 bases spanning the gap. CDR3 length: 14 amino acids. Germline V lookup: CDR1 LGHDT, CDR2 YNNKEL (reference sequence). CDR3 loop: CASSHWEGNYGYTF. The CDR3 DNA is TGTGCCAGCAGCCATTGGGAGGGTAACTATGGCTACACCTTC.

The rearrangement joins TRBV5-1 to TRBJ2-1; TRBD2 agrees at 8 bases. CDR1 and CDR2 from the germline V gene are SGHRS and YFSETQ. V was clipped by 4 bases and J by 3 bases; unmatched bases: 9. This CDR3 spans 16 amino acids. The CDR3 DNA is TGCGCCAGCAGCCCGGCCGGGACTAGAAGCTACAATGAGCAGTTCTTC. Amino acids: CASSPAGTRSYNEQFF. The full variable domain, its missing parts supplied by reference TRBV5-1 and TRBJ2-1, is KAGVTQTPRYLIKTRGQQVTLSCSPISGHRSVSWYQQTPGQGLQFLFEYFSETQRNKGNFPGRFSGRQFSNSRSEMNVSTLELGDSALYLCASSPAGTRSYNEQFFGPGTRLTVL.

V usage is TRBV4-1 and J usage is TRBJ1-2; 8 positions match TRBD1. J was trimmed by 4 bases and V by 1 base; bases with no gene match: 2. CDR3 length: 14 residues. CDR1 and CDR2 from the germline V gene are MGHRA and YSYEKL. In nucleotides, the CDR3 is TGCGCCAGCAGCCAAGGGACAGGGAGCTATGGCTACACCTTC. This gives the protein CASSQGTGSYGYTF.

The rearrangement joins TRBV2 to TRBJ2-7; TRBD1 aligns across 7 bases. The CDR3 spans 14 residues. Germline V gives CDR1 SNHLY, CDR2 FYNNEI. V was pared by 10 bases and J by 0 bases, with 9 bases of the junction left unmatched. The CDR3 DNA reads TGTGCCACTTCTTTGGACAGGAACTCCTACGAGCAGTACTTC. This gives the protein CATSLDRNSYEQYF.

This clone was detected once. The V and J genes are TRBV15 and TRBJ2-4; TRBD2 agrees at 10 bases. Germline V gene sequence: CDR1 LNHNV, CDR2 YYDKDF (reference sequence). The CDR3 loop spans 15 amino acids. Trimming removed 2 bases from V and 5 bases from J; junction bases left unmatched: 3. In DNA form, the CDR3 reads TGTGCCACCAGCAGACCTCTAGCGGGAGAAAACATTCAGTACTTC. Translating gives CATSRPLAGENIQYF.

This clone was counted only a few times. The rearrangement joins TRBV5-1 to TRBJ2-3; 7 bases are shared with TRBD1. This CDR3 region has 16 residues. J lost 0 bases, V lost 3 bases, and 7 bases had no gene match. Germline values: CDR1 SGHRS, CDR2 YFSETQ. CDR3 residues: CASSSKQGISTDTQYF. The CDR3 nucleotides are TGCGCCAGCAGCTCTAAACAGGGGATTAGCACAGATACGCAGTATTTT.

V usage is TRBV27 and J usage is TRBJ2-1; 11 bases map to TRBD2. With V trimmed by 7 bases and J by 8 bases, 7 bases remained unmatched. The CDR3 has 14 amino acids. Germline CDR1 reads MNHEY; CDR2 reads SMNVEV (reference sequence). The CDR3 nucleotides are TGTGCCAGCAAAATTGATAGCGGGAGGGATGAGCAGTTCTTC. The encoded protein is CASKIDSGRDEQFF.

The chain is built from TRBV12-3 or TRBV12-4 and TRBJ1-5; the D is unclear. V lost 6 bases to trimming and J lost 8 bases, with 14 bases between them. This CDR3 is built from 13 residues. The CDR3, as DNA: TGTGCCAGCAGCCCTCGAGGGTTGGAGCCCCAGCATTTT. Translating it yields CASSPRGLEPQHF.

The genes are TRBV6-5 and TRBJ1-1; the D gene is possibly TRBD1 (5 bases). V lost 0 bases and J lost 4, with 12 bases in between. This CDR3 is 15 amino acids long. From germline, CDR1 is MNHEY and CDR2 SVGAGI. The CDR3 region has the DNA TGTGCCAGCAGTTACTCAGGCAGGGCCACCACTGAAGCTTTCTTT. Amino acids: CASSYSGRATTEAFF.

The rearrangement joins TRBV6-1 to TRBJ1-2; the D is unclear. This CDR3 has 15 amino acids. V gave up 1 base and J gave up 8 bases, with 17 bases separating them. Germline CDR1 MNHNS, CDR2 SASEGT. CDR3 bases: TGTGCCAGCAGTGAAGTACGAGGCGGGCTGAGGGGCTACACCTTC. Protein product: CASSEVRGGLRGYTF.

The chain employs TRBV7-2 and TRBJ1-4; D remains unclear. The CDR3 spans 14 residues. Germline V gene lookup returns CDR1 SGHTA and CDR2 FQGNSA. V lost 1 base, J lost 4 bases, and 7 bases lay in between. CDR3 coding DNA: TGTGCCAGCAGCTTAGAACCCGGTAATGAAAAACTGTTTTTT. Residues: CASSLEPGNEKLFF.

This chain joins TRBV3-1 (or the pseudogene TRBV3-2) and TRBJ2-2, with D possibly TRBD1 on 5 matching bases. The V end lost 1 base, the J end lost 0 bases, and 12 bases lay between the germline ends. The CDR3 loop spans 17 amino acids. Per the germline V gene, CDR1 is LGHDT and CDR2 is YNNKEL (reference sequence). CDR3 loop: CASSQALPRANTGELFF. DNA of the CDR3: TGTGCCAGCAGCCAAGCCCTACCCAGGGCGAACACCGGGGAGCTGTTTTTT.

This clone has a handful of counts. The chain recombines TRBV5-1 with TRBJ1-2; TRBD1 might be the D (5 bases). The germline gives CDR1 SGHRS, CDR2 YFSETQ. The CDR3 length is 13 residues. The ends were cut back, 4 bases at V and 4 bases at J, with 11 bases in the middle. Written as DNA, the CDR3 is TGCGCCAGCAGCACGCAGGGCGCCTATGGCTACACCTTC. This gives the protein CASSTQGAYGYTF.